This T cell receptor beta chain was retrieved from a study of patients and donors after allogeneic stem cell transplantation. This clonotype was counted a few times. With 4 bases removed from V and 1 base from J, the gap between germline ends came to 10 bases. Looked up from germline, CDR1 is LGHNA and CDR2 is YSLEER. The CDR3 totals 14 residues. TCRdb passed the RT-PCR reads through MiXCR, listing each CDR3 protein once. The data hold about 110,000 distinct CDR3 sequences, with 35% observed a single time. The chain uses TRBV4-3 and TRBJ1-1; no clear D gene. The TCR sequence derives from a human donor who was either an allogeneic HSCT recipient or a stem cell or donor lymphocyte infusion donor (not recorded which). It is not recorded whose cells these are; they may come from a transplant donor. The material sequenced was blood, either unsorted or a sorted T cell fraction (not recorded which). This CDR3 reads CASSRGMRNTEAFF. DNA of the CDR3: TGCGCCAGCAGCCGCGGAATGAGGAACACTGAAGCTTTCTTT.